These 14 T cell receptor beta chains originate from one sample sequenced in a study of T cells after yellow fever vaccination (dated by TCRdb to the late 2010s). Library preparation was by 5' RACE. Reads for this sample came from an Illumina HiSeq 2500. The raw public data were reprocessed by TCRdb itself: fastp quality trimming at Q25, MiXCR clonotype calling, in-frame beta chains only. Entries that share a CDR3 protein sequence are merged under the most common genes and DNA. This sample holds about 580,000 distinct CDR3 sequences; about 17% were observed only once. 15% to 20% of the sample is in the top ten clones. In light of the paper, this sample's treatment or condition label describes: live attenuated yellow fever vaccine strain. The sample in question was PBMCs, obtained more than 4 days after the first yellow fever vaccination. The source is a man in his late teens or twenties who received the YFV17D yellow fever vaccine.

In its sample, this clonotype was seen many times. The V and J genes are TRBV12-3 or TRBV12-4 and TRBJ1-2; 7 nucleotides align to TRBD1. The CDR3 is 15 amino acids. Trimming at V came to 7 bases and at J to 4 bases, leaving 12 bases not matched to a gene. Written as DNA, the CDR3 is TGTGCCAGCACTTTGCAAAGTCGACAGGGCTATGGCTACACCTTC. It translates to CASTLQSRQGYGYTF.

J is TRBJ2-1 and V is TRBV20-1; D not certain. The germline gives CDR1 DFQATT, CDR2 SNEGSKA (reference sequence). This CDR3 has 13 amino acids. Trimming removed 0 bases from V and 3 bases from J, with 6 bases in between. The CDR3 DNA is TGCAGTGCTAGAGACCGAAACTACAATGAGCAGTTCTTC. Encoded protein: CSARDRNYNEQFF.

The rearrangement joins TRBV4-1 to TRBJ1-1; 7 bases fit TRBD1. There are 18 residues in the CDR3. Trimming took 5 bases from V and 1 from J; bases not matched to a gene: 16. CDR1 is MGHRA, CDR2 YSYEKL, per germline. For the CDR3, the DNA is TGCGCCAGCAGCTCCCCCAGGGGGGGGCTGTACGGGAACACTGAAGCTTTCTTT. Its translation: CASSSPRGGLYGNTEAFF.

The chain has TRBV6-1 and TRBJ2-7; possibly TRBD2 for D (5 bases). Germline V gives CDR1 MNHNS, CDR2 SASEGT. The CDR3 loop spans 14 amino acids. V lost 2 bases and J 1 base, leaving 9 bases between the germline ends. Written as DNA, the CDR3 is TGTGCCAGCAGTGAATTGGGGAGATCCTACGAGCAGTACGTC. Its protein is CASSELGRSYEQYV.

This clonotype has a handful of counts. The chain joins TRBV29-1 to TRBJ1-1, with TRBD1 as a possible D gene (5 bases). This CDR3 is built from 13 residues. Trimming took 4 bases from V and 5 from J, leaving 14 bases between them. Germline V gene lookup returns CDR1 SQVTM and CDR2 ANQGSEA. The CDR3 here is CSVGGRVGTEAFF. CDR3 bases: TGCAGCGTTGGGGGCAGGGTAGGAACTGAAGCTTTCTTT.

This clonotype was recorded a few times. The genes are TRBV5-1 and TRBJ1-1; 7 nucleotides line up with TRBD1. The trim removed 6 bases at V and 5 bases at J, leaving 10 bases unmatched. CDR1 and CDR2 (germline): SGHRS, YFSETQ. This CDR3 comprises 14 residues. The CDR3 region has the DNA TGCGCCAGCACCCCACCGACAGGGAATACTGAAGCTTTCTTT. Its protein is CASTPPTGNTEAFF.

The V and J genes are TRBV4-3 and TRBJ1-2; maybe TRBD1 (6 bases). Germline lookup yields CDR1 LGHNA and CDR2 YSLEER. The CDR3 is 18 residues long. V was shortened by 0 bases and J by 5 bases, with 22 bases between the two germline ends. The CDR3 sequence is CASSQDFGAGENLYGYTF. The CDR3, as DNA: TGCGCCAGCAGCCAAGATTTTGGGGCAGGGGAAAACCTTTATGGCTACACCTTC.

The chain carries TRBV7-9 and TRBJ2-1; D is undetermined. CDR1 and CDR2 (germline): SEHNR, FQNEAQ (reference sequence). The CDR3 runs to 16 residues. V was cut by 2 bases and J by 0 bases, with 11 bases left in between. The CDR3 here is CASSLTVQSSYNEQFF. The CDR3 DNA is TGTGCCAGCAGCTTAACCGTCCAAAGCTCCTACAATGAGCAGTTCTTC.

This chain joins TRBV6-1 and TRBJ1-5; a weak D match, TRBD1 (6 bases). The V end was cut by 5 bases, the J end by 3 bases, with 11 bases between. The CDR3 consists of 14 residues. The germline gives CDR1 MNHNS, CDR2 SASEGT. The CDR3 region has the DNA TGTGCCAGCAGTAATACAGGGTTCAATCAGCCCCAGCATTTT. Amino acids: CASSNTGFNQPQHF.

CDR3 nucleotides: TGTGCCAGCAGCCAATATTTGCGGGGTGGAGATACGCAGTATTTT. This gives the protein CASSQYLRGGDTQYF. The gene calls are TRBV4-2 and TRBJ2-3; the D gene is possibly TRBD2 (6 bases). From germline, CDR1 is LGHNA and CDR2 YNFKEQ. The CDR3 has 15 amino acids. The germline V and J ends were trimmed by 2 bases and 5 bases, with 14 bases remaining between them.

The rearrangement joins TRBV28 to TRBJ2-5, with 7 bases that match TRBD1. CDR3 length: 15 amino acids. The J segment lost 4 bases and the V segment lost 7 bases, leaving 12 bases of the junction unmatched. From germline, CDR1 is MDHEN and CDR2 SYDVKM. The CDR3 spells CASKARGLAPETQYF. The DNA of the CDR3 is TGTGCCAGCAAGGCAAGGGGGCTAGCCCCAGAGACCCAGTACTTC.

In this sample, this clonotype turned up a few times. V gene TRBV29-1 combines with J gene TRBJ2-1; 15 nucleotides align to TRBD2. The germline V gene encodes CDR1 SQVTM and CDR2 ANQGSEA. The CDR3 totals 15 residues. With 6 bases clipped from V and 10 bases from J, the junction kept 10 bases outside the gene matches. CDR3 in DNA: TGCAGCGTCGCCACCGGGACTAGCGGGGGGCTAGAGCAGTTCTTC. Its translation: CSVATGTSGGLEQFF.

This chain uses TRBV7-9 with TRBJ2-7; no reliable D call. CDR1 SEHNR and CDR2 FQNEAQ come from the germline V gene (reference sequence). V lost 1 base to trimming and J lost 6 bases, with 16 bases between them. The CDR3 runs 15 residues. The CDR3 protein is CASSLGERVGSEQYV. As DNA, the CDR3 is TGTGCCAGCAGCTTAGGAGAGAGAGTGGGAAGCGAGCAGTACGTC.

The CDR3 sequence is CASSARRLAPPEVDTQYF. The CDR3 DNA sequence: TGTGCCAGCAGTGCGCGAAGACTAGCGCCCCCCGAAGTAGATACGCAGTATTTT. The chain carries TRBV27 and TRBJ2-3; 8 bases are shared with TRBD2. This CDR3 contains 18 residues. CDR1 is MNHEY, CDR2 SMNVEV, per germline (reference sequence). V lost 5 bases, J lost 5 bases, and 18 bases stayed unmatched.